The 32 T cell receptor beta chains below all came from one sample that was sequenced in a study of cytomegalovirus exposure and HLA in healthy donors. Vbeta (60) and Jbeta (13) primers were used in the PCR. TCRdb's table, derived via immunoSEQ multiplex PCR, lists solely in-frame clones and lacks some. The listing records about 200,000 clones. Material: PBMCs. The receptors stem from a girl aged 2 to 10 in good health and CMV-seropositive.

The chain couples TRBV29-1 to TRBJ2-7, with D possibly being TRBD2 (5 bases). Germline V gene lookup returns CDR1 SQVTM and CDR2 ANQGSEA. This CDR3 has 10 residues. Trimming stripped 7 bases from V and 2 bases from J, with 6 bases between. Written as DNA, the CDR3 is TGCAGCGCCGGGGCCTACGAGCAGTACTTC. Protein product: CSAGAYEQYF.

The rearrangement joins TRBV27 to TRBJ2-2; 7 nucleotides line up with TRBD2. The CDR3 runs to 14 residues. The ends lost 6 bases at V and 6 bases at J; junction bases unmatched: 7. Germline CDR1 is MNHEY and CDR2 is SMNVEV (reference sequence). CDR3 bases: TGTGCCAGCAGCCCGGGACTACCCCCCGGGGAGCTGTTTTTT. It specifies CASSPGLPPGELFF.

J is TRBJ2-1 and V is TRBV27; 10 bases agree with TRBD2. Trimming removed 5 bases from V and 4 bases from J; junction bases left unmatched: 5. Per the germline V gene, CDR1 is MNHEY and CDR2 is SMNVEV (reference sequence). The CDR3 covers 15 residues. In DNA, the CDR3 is TGTGCCAGCAGTCGTCGGACTAGCGGATACAATGAGCAGTTCTTC. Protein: CASSRRTSGYNEQFF.

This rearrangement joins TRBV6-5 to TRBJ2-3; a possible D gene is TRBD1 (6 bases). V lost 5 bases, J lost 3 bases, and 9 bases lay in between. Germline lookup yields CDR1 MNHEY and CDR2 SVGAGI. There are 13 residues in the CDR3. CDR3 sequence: CASSPDRTDTQYF. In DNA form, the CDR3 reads TGTGCCAGCAGTCCCGACAGGACAGATACGCAGTATTTT.

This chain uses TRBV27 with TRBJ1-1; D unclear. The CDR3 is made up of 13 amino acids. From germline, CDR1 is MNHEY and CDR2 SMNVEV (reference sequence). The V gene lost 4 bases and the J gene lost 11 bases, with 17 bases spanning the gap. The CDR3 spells CASSSNYGGSAFF. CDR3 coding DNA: TGTGCCAGCAGTTCAAATTATGGAGGGTCCGCTTTCTTT.

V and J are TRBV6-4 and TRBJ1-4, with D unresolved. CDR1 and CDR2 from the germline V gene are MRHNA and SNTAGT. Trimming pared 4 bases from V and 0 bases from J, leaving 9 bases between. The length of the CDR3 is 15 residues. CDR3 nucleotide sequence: TGTGCCAGCAGTGTGAGCGAGGCAACTAATGAAAAACTGTTTTTT. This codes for CASSVSEATNEKLFF.

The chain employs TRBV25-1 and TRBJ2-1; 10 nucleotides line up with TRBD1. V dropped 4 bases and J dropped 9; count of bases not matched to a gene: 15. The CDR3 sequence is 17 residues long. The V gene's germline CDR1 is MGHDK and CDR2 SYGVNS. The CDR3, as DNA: TGTGCCAGCAGTGCCTCCCCGGGACAGGGGATGTGGAGTGAGCAGTTCTTC. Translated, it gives CASSASPGQGMWSEQFF.

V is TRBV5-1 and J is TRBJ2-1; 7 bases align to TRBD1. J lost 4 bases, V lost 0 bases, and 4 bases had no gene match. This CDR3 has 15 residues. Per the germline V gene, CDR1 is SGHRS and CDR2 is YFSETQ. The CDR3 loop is CASSLDETGYNEQFF. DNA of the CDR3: TGCGCCAGCAGCTTGGATGAGACAGGGTACAATGAGCAGTTCTTC.

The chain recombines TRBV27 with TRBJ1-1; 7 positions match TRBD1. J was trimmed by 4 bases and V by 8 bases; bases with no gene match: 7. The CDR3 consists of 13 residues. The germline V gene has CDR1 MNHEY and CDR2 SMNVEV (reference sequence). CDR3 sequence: CASGPTGRTEAFF. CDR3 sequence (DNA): TGTGCCAGCGGACCGACAGGGCGCACTGAAGCTTTCTTT.

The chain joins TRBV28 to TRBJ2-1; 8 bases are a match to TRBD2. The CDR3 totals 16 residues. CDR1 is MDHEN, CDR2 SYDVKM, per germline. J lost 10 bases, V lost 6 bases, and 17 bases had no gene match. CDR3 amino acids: CASRPSPGLVFGEQFF. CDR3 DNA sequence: TGTGCCAGCAGGCCTTCCCCGGGACTAGTGTTCGGCGAGCAGTTCTTC. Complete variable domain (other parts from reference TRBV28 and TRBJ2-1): DVKVTQSSRYLVKRTGEKVFLECVQDMDHENMFWYRQDPGLGLRLIYFSYDVKMKEKGDIPEGYSVSREKKERFSLILESASTNQTSMYLCASRPSPGLVFGEQFFGPGTRLTVL.

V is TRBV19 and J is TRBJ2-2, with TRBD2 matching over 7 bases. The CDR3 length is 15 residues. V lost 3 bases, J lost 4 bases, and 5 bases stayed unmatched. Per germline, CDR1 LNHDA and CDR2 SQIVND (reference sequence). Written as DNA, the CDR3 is TGTGCCAGTAGTATTCTAGCGGTTCGCACCGGGGAGCTGTTTTTT. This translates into CASSILAVRTGELFF.

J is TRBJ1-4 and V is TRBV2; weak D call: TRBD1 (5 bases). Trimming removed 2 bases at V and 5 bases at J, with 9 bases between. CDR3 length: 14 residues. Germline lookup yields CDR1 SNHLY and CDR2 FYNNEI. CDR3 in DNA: TGTGCCAGCAGTGAAAGGGGTAGGAATGAAAAACTGTTTTTT. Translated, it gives CASSERGRNEKLFF.

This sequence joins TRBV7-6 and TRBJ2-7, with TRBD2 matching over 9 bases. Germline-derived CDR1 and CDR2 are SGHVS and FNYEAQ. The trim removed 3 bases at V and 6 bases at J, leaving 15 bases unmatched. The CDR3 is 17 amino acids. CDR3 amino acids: CASSLGVAGAPDSEQYF. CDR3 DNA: TGTGCCAGCAGCTTGGGGGTAGCGGGAGCCCCGGATAGCGAGCAGTACTTC.

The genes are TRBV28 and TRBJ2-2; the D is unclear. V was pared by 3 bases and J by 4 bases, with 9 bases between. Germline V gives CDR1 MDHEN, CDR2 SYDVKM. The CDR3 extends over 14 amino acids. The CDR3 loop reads CASSFQLLTGELFF. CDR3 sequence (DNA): TGTGCCAGCAGTTTCCAACTACTCACCGGGGAGCTGTTTTTT.

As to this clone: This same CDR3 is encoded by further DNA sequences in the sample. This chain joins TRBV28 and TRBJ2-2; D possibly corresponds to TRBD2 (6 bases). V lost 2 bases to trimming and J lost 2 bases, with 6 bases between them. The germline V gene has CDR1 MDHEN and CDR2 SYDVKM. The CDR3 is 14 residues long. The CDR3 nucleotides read TGTGCCAGCAGTTTAGGACTAAACACCGGGGAGCTGTTTTTT. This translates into CASSLGLNTGELFF.

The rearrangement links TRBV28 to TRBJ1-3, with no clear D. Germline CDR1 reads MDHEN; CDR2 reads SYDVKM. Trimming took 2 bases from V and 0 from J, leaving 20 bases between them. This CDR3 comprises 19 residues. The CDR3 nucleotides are TGTGCCAGCAGTTTACCCTTAGTGGAGGATGCTGACTCTGGAAACACCATATATTTT. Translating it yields CASSLPLVEDADSGNTIYF.

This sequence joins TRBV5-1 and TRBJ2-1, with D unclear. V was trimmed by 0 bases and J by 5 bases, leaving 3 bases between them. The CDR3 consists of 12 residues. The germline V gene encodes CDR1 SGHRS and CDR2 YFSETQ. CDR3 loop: CASSLGNNEQFF. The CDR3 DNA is TGCGCCAGCAGCTTGGGTAACAATGAGCAGTTCTTC.

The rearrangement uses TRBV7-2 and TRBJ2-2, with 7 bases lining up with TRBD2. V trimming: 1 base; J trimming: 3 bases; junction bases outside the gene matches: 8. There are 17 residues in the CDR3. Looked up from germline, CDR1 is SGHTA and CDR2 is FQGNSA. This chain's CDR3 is CASSLEVWEGHTGELFF. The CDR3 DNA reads TGTGCCAGCAGCTTAGAGGTTTGGGAGGGACACACCGGGGAGCTGTTTTTT.

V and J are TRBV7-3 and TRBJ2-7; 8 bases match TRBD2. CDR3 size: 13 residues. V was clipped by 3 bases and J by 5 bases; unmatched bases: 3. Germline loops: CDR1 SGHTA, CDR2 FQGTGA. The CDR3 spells CASSFAGGDEQYF. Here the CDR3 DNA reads TGTGCCAGCAGCTTTGCGGGAGGAGACGAGCAGTACTTC.

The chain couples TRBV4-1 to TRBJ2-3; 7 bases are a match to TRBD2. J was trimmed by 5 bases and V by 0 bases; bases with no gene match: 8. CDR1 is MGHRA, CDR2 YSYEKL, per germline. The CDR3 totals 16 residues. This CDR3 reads CASSQDGAGAEDTQYF. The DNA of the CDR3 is TGCGCCAGCAGCCAAGATGGGGCGGGAGCTGAAGATACGCAGTATTTT.

The CDR3 region is CASSRERPSGIYNEQFF. Written as DNA, the CDR3 is TGTGCCAGCAGTCGAGAGCGCCCTAGCGGGATCTACAATGAGCAGTTCTTC. The chain employs TRBV27 and TRBJ2-1, with 9 bases matching TRBD2. Germline assignment: CDR1 MNHEY and CDR2 SMNVEV (reference sequence). The ends lost 5 bases at V and 3 bases at J; junction bases unmatched: 11. This CDR3 comprises 17 residues.

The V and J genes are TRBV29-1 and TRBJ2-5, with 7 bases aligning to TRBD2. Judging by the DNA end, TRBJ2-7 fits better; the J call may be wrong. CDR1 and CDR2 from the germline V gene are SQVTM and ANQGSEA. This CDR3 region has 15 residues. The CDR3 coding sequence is TGCAGCGTCGGAGGTAAGGGCGGGAGTCGTTACGAGCAGTACTTC. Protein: CSVGGKGGSRYEQYF.

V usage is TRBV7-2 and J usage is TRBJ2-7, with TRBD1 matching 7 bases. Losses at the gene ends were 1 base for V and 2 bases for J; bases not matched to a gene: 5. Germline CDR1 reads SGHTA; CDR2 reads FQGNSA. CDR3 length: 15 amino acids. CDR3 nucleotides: TGTGCCAGCAGCTTAGGATCGACAGGGACCTACGAGCAGTACTTC. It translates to CASSLGSTGTYEQYF.

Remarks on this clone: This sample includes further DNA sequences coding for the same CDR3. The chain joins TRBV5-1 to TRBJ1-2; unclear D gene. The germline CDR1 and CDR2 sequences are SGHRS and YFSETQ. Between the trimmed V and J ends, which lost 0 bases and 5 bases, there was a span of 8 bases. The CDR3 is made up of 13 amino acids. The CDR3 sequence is CASSLGTVYGYTF. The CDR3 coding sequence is TGCGCCAGCAGCTTGGGTACAGTTTATGGCTACACCTTC.

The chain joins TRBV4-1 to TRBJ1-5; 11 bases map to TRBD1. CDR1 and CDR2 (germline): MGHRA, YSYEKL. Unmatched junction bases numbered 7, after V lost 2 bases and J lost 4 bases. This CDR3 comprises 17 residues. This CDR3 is CASSQLLGTGGNQPQHF. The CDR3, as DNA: TGCGCCAGCAGCCAACTCCTCGGGACAGGGGGGAATCAGCCCCAGCATTTT.

CDR3 nucleotide sequence: TGTGCCAGCAGCCCCCGCGGACTAGCGGGGTTCACAGATACGCAGTATTTT. It specifies CASSPRGLAGFTDTQYF. The V and J genes are TRBV27 and TRBJ2-3; 12 bases fit TRBD2. The CDR3 loop spans 17 amino acids. CDR1 and CDR2 (germline): MNHEY, SMNVEV (reference sequence). V gave up 6 bases and J gave up 2 bases; unmatched junction bases: 9.

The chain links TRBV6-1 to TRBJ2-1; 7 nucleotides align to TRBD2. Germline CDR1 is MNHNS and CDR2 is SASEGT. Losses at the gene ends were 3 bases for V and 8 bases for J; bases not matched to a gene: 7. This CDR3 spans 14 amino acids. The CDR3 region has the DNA TGTGCCAGCAGTGAGGGGTTACGGGAGGATGAGCAGTTCTTC. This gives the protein CASSEGLREDEQFF.

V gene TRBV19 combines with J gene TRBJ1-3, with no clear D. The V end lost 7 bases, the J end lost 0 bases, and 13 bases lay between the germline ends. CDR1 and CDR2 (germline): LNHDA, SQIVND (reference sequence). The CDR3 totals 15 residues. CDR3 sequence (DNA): TGTGCCAGTATTCGAAGTGTCGGCTCTGGAAACACCATATATTTT. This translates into CASIRSVGSGNTIYF.

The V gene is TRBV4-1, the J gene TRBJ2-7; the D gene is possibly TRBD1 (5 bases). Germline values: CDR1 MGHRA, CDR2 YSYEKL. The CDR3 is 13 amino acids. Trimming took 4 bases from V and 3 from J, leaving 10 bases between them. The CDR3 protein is CASSRPRDYEQYF. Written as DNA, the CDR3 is TGCGCCAGCAGCCGCCCCAGGGACTACGAGCAGTACTTC.

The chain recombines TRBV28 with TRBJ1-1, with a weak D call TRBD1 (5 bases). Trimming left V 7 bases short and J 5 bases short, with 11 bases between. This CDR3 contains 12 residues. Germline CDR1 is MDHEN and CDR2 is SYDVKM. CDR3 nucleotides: TGTGCCAGCAAGGTGGGGGGGACTGAAGCTTTCTTT. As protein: CASKVGGTEAFF.

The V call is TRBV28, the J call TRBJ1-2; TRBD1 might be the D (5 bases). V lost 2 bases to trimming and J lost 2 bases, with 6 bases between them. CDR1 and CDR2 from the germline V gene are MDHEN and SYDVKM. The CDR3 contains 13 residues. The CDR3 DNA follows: TGTGCCAGCAGTTTAAGGGGAAACTATGGCTACACCTTC. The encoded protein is CASSLRGNYGYTF.

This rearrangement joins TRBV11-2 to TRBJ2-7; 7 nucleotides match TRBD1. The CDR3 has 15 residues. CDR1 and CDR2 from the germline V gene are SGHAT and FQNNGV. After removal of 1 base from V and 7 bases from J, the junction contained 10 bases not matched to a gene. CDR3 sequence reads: CASSLVGQETGEQYF. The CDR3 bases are TGTGCCAGCAGCTTAGTCGGACAGGAGACGGGGGAGCAGTACTTC.